The 2 T cell receptor beta chains below were found in one sample sequenced in a study of cytotoxic CD8 clonotypes in ibrutinib-treated CLL. TCRdb's copy holds only in-frame clones and misses some; the assay was immunoSEQ multiplex PCR. Among roughly 330,000 clones listed, 67% were seen once. The sequencing here drew on PBMCs, taken after 36 months of ibrutinib treatment. These receptor sequences come from a human donor with chronic lymphocytic leukemia.

This clone came up a few times. V and J are TRBV15 and TRBJ2-1; D not resolved. The germline V gene has CDR1 LNHNV and CDR2 YYDKDF (reference sequence). The CDR3 length is 13 residues. V lost 6 bases, J lost 8 bases, and 14 bases lay in between. The CDR3 sequence is CATRGGRVHEQFF. As DNA, the CDR3 is TGTGCCACCAGGGGTGGTAGGGTCCATGAGCAGTTCTTC.

The chain employs TRBV15 and TRBJ1-1; D uncertain. With 0 bases removed from V and 5 bases from J, the gap between germline ends came to 10 bases. The CDR3 has 14 amino acids. Germline assignment: CDR1 LNHNV and CDR2 YYDKDF (reference sequence). In DNA form, the CDR3 reads TGTGCCACCAGCAGAGATCTGGAAGGGACTGAAGCTTTCTTT. As protein: CATSRDLEGTEAFF.